A single T cell receptor beta chain is shown here with its context. Its antigen is not known. V trimming: 1 base; J trimming: 3 bases; junction bases outside the gene matches: 3. The CDR3 length is 15 residues. The V gene's germline CDR1 is SGHTA and CDR2 FQGNSA. Some clones are missing from TCRdb's copy, which holds only in-frame ones; the method was immunoSEQ multiplex PCR. The sample shows around 46,000 clones, 65% to 75% of them seen only once. The entry originates in a study of vaccination effects on CD4 cells after COVID-19. Turning to the study itself: Sampling occurred a median 72 days post second dose, range 14 to 241.

ViraFEST assay sequencing came after antigen-specific CD4+ T cells were expanded with viral peptide pools. Once cultured for around 11 days, the cells underwent separation to obtain CD4+ T cells. Vaccination of participants consisted of two doses of either the BNT162b2 or mRNA-1273 vaccine. Negative nucleocapsid antibody tests before and after vaccination confirmed no previous SARS-CoV-2 infection. IL-2 at approximately 9.7 IU/ml and peptides at 9.5 to 10 ug/ml were added to cultured PBMC, more than 1.5 million per well. Study-wide points: Few convalescent patients were studied, and early post-infection samples were lacking.

The clonotype was recovered from a human donor who received a COVID-19 vaccine. This material consisted of CD4+ T cells from PBMCs cultured with HCoV-OC43 spike peptides, taken after COVID-19 vaccination. Regarding subset: HCoV-OC43 spike overlapping peptide pool stimulation. The chain joins TRBV7-2 to TRBJ1-5; 7 positions match TRBD1. CDR3 in DNA: TGTGCCAGCAGCTTAGACAGGGGATACAATCAGCCCCAGCATTTT. This encodes CASSLDRGYNQPQHF.